This T cell receptor (beta chain) emerged from a study of cytomegalovirus exposure and HLA in healthy donors. Healthy bone marrow donors made up the donors. In the case of this clone: Its antigen is unidentified.

Findings and caveats of the study: One cluster of highly shared sequence variants probably arose as a sequencing artifact.

The PCR was carried out with 60 Vbeta primers and 13 Jbeta primers. TCRdb's copy holds only in-frame clones and misses some; the assay was immunoSEQ multiplex PCR. The data contain 150,000 to 180,000 clones, approximately 81% of them singletons. The V gene lost 2 bases and the J gene lost 7 bases, with 15 bases spanning the gap. The V gene's germline CDR1 is MNHGY and CDR2 SVAAGI. The CDR3 consists of 16 residues. The source is a man between 18 and 35 years old in good health and CMV-seronegative. This rearrangement joins TRBV6-9 to TRBJ1-6; possible D gene TRBD1, 5 bases. The sample comprised PBMCs. The DNA for the CDR3 is TGTGCCAGCAGTTATAGTGCAGGGAGGTTCAATTCACCCCTCCACTTT. The encoded protein is CASSYSAGRFNSPLHF.